Each of the 20 T cell receptor beta chains below was sequenced from the same sample in a study of cytomegalovirus exposure and HLA in healthy donors. Primers included in the PCR were 60 Vbeta and 13 Jbeta primers. TCRdb's table, derived via immunoSEQ multiplex PCR, lists solely in-frame clones and lacks some. The sample includes about 190,000 clones, about 77% seen only once; the top ten take approximately 4.6%. The sample taken for sequencing was PBMCs. These receptor sequences come from a man younger than 40 in good health and CMV-seropositive.

V and J are TRBV6-5 and TRBJ2-1; 12 positions match TRBD2. Trimming at V came to 10 bases and at J to 7 bases, leaving 11 bases not matched to a gene. The CDR3 contains 15 residues. Germline V lookup: CDR1 MNHEY, CDR2 SVGAGI. DNA for the CDR3: TGTGCCACCACCCTGACTAGCGGGAGCCAGAATGAGCAGTTCTTC. Translating gives CATTLTSGSQNEQFF.

This sequence joins TRBV10-3 and TRBJ2-1; 8 bases map to TRBD2. The V and J ends lost 4 bases and 4 bases, in that order; junction bases with no gene match: 6. The CDR3 runs to 15 residues. The germline V gene has CDR1 ENHRY and CDR2 SYGVKD. The CDR3 DNA reads TGTGCCATCAGTGGCGAGCGGGGGCCATACAATGAGCAGTTCTTC. Protein sequence: CAISGERGPYNEQFF.

This CDR3 is CASIGVADTQYF. The CDR3 region has the DNA TGTGCCAGCATAGGGGTCGCAGATACGCAGTATTTT. The V call is TRBV11-2, the J call TRBJ2-3; TRBD1 is a possible D gene (5 bases). The CDR3 runs to 12 residues. V was cut by 7 bases and J by 4 bases, with 9 bases left in between. CDR1 and CDR2 (germline): SGHAT, FQNNGV.

This clone was found a few times. The V gene is TRBV28, the J gene TRBJ2-3; 9 positions agree with TRBD1. The CDR3 sequence is 15 residues long. J lost 4 bases, V lost 3 bases, and 5 bases had no gene match. Germline-derived CDR1 and CDR2 are MDHEN and SYDVKM. CDR3 in amino acids: CASSFGTGNADTQYF. CDR3 nucleotide sequence: TGTGCCAGCAGTTTCGGGACAGGGAACGCAGATACGCAGTATTTT.

This chain links TRBV19 with TRBJ1-2; 8 nucleotides align to TRBD1. The CDR3 consists of 14 residues. CDR1 is LNHDA and CDR2 is SQIVND in the germline V gene (reference sequence). Losses at the gene ends were 9 bases for V and 4 bases for J; bases not matched to a gene: 10. The CDR3 DNA follows: TGTGCCAGCAATCCGGGACAGGTGCTCTATGGCTACACCTTC. As protein: CASNPGQVLYGYTF.

This sequence joins TRBV28 and TRBJ2-1; 13 bases fit TRBD2. The CDR3 runs 17 residues. J gave up 7 bases and V 6 bases, and 12 bases lay outside the gene matches. Looked up from germline, CDR1 is MDHEN and CDR2 is SYDVKM. In nucleotides, the CDR3 is TGTGCCAGCAGAGGACTAGCGGGAGTTCTCCGGGTAAATGAGCAGTTCTTC. Encoded protein: CASRGLAGVLRVNEQFF.

The CDR3 region is CASGGTGSTDTQYF. The CDR3 coding sequence is TGTGCCAGCGGGGGGACTGGGAGCACAGATACGCAGTATTTT. The rearrangement uses TRBV28 and TRBJ2-3, with a possible D match to TRBD2 (6 bases). Germline CDR1 reads MDHEN; CDR2 reads SYDVKM. The CDR3 covers 14 residues. V was shortened by 8 bases and J by 0 bases, with 12 bases between the two germline ends.

The chain joins TRBV5-4 to TRBJ2-5; weak D call: TRBD1 (6 bases). Trimming took off 0 bases at V and 11 bases at J, with 14 bases between the two ends. This CDR3 comprises 13 residues. Germline V gives CDR1 SGHNT, CDR2 YYREEE (reference sequence). The CDR3 DNA reads as TGTGCCAGCAGCTTGGACAGGGTGGGGGAGCAGTACTTC. The encoded protein is CASSLDRVGEQYF.

This sequence joins TRBV27 and TRBJ1-2; D may be TRBD1 (5 bases). CDR3 length: 16 amino acids. V lost 3 bases to trimming and J lost 5 bases, with 19 bases between them. Germline CDR1 is MNHEY and CDR2 is SMNVEV (reference sequence). In nucleotides, the CDR3 is TGTGCCAGCAGTTTTTGGGGGGGGACTTCTGGTTATGGCTACACCTTC. Translating it yields CASSFWGGTSGYGYTF.

About this clone: The identical CDR3 is also encoded by other nucleotide sequences in the sample. This chain connects TRBV18 to TRBJ2-5; D may be TRBD1 (8 bases). Between the trimmed V and J ends, which lost 3 bases and 5 bases, there was a span of 16 bases. The CDR3 extends over 15 amino acids. Germline assignment: CDR1 KGHSH and CDR2 LQKENI. CDR3 coding DNA: TGTGCCAGCTCACCCCCAGGACAGGGAGGGGAGACCCAGTACTTC. Its protein is CASSPPGQGGETQYF.

CDR3 amino acids: CASTLDRGSYEQYF. CDR3 bases: TGTGCCAGCACTCTGGACAGGGGATCCTACGAGCAGTACTTC. The rearrangement uses TRBV6-5 and TRBJ2-7, with 9 positions matching TRBD1. CDR3 length equals 14 residues. V dropped 7 bases and J dropped 1; count of bases not matched to a gene: 5. Germline CDR1 reads MNHEY; CDR2 reads SVGAGI.

Comments on this clone: Within the sample, other DNA sequences also encode this same CDR3. V is TRBV29-1 and J is TRBJ2-2, with 7 bases lining up with TRBD2. V lost 4 bases and J lost 1; bases outside the gene matches: 0. Germline lookup yields CDR1 SQVTM and CDR2 ANQGSEA. This CDR3 spans 13 amino acids. For the CDR3, the DNA is TGCAGCGTTGGCGGGGGGAACACCGGGGAGCTGTTTTTT. Translation: CSVGGGNTGELFF.

The chain links TRBV9 to TRBJ2-7; D may be TRBD2 (6 bases). The CDR3 contains 15 residues. Germline V CDR1 and CDR2: SGDLS, YYNGEE. Trimming took 4 bases from V and 3 from J, leaving 17 bases between them. CDR3 in amino acids: CASSPGVGEDYEQYF. For the CDR3, the DNA is TGTGCCAGCAGCCCAGGCGTAGGGGAGGACTACGAGCAGTACTTC.

The chain employs TRBV6-4 and TRBJ1-6, with 7 positions matching TRBD1. This CDR3 contains 14 residues. V lost 3 bases and J lost 6; bases outside the gene matches: 2. Per the germline V gene, CDR1 is MRHNA and CDR2 is SNTAGT. The CDR3 region is CASSEYRGNSPLHF. In DNA, the CDR3 is TGTGCCAGCAGTGAATACAGGGGTAATTCACCCCTCCACTTT.

This clone was counted only a few times. The gene calls are TRBV6-6 and TRBJ2-7; 8 positions match TRBD1. The junction had 8 bases not matched to a gene; V was cut back by 7 bases and J by 3 bases. The CDR3 totals 14 residues. Germline CDR1 reads MNHNY; CDR2 reads SVGAGI (reference sequence). CDR3 sequence: CASNKGQDLYEQYF. In nucleotides, the CDR3 is TGTGCCAGCAACAAGGGACAGGACCTCTACGAGCAGTACTTC.

The J gene is TRBJ2-3, the V gene TRBV5-6, with unresolved D. Germline V gene sequence: CDR1 SGHDT, CDR2 YYEEEE. Trimming pared 4 bases from V and 6 bases from J, leaving 6 bases between. The CDR3 totals 11 residues. This CDR3 reads CASSQFDTQYF. The CDR3 DNA sequence: TGTGCCAGCAGCCAGTTCGATACGCAGTATTTT.

The rearrangement joins TRBV29-1 to TRBJ1-2; 7 bases line up with TRBD1. The CDR3 consists of 12 residues. Germline CDR1 is SQVTM and CDR2 is ANQGSEA. The V and J ends lost 6 bases and 6 bases, in that order; junction bases with no gene match: 7. CDR3 sequence: CSVHGGGDGYTF. The CDR3, as DNA: TGCAGCGTACATGGAGGGGGCGATGGCTACACCTTC.

This clone was detected only once. This chain links TRBV7-2 with TRBJ1-6, with D possibly being TRBD1 (5 bases). Germline CDR1 reads SGHTA; CDR2 reads FQGNSA. The CDR3 sequence is 18 residues long. With 2 bases removed from V and 6 bases from J, the gap between germline ends came to 20 bases. The CDR3 nucleotides are TGTGCCAGCAGCTTAAAGGCCCCCGGAGGGGCGCTTAATTCACCCCTCCACTTT. Its protein product is CASSLKAPGGALNSPLHF.

Only a few counts were recorded for this clone. The chain couples TRBV29-1 to TRBJ2-3, with TRBD2 identical over 7 bases. Trimming removed 7 bases from V and 5 bases from J; junction bases left unmatched: 12. The CDR3 consists of 14 residues. Per the germline V gene, CDR1 is SQVTM and CDR2 is ANQGSEA. The CDR3 is CSAPGAGVRDTQYF. CDR3 DNA: TGCAGCGCTCCCGGGGCGGGAGTCCGAGATACGCAGTATTTT.

In this sample, this clone turned up once. J is TRBJ2-3 and V is TRBV4-3; D may be TRBD2 (8 bases). The V gene lost 1 base and the J gene lost 5 bases, with 16 bases spanning the gap. CDR1 is LGHNA and CDR2 is YSLEER in the germline V gene. The CDR3 is made up of 16 amino acids. This chain's CDR3 is CASSQAGGLEGDTQYF. As DNA, the CDR3 is TGCGCCAGCAGCCAAGCAGGGGGACTAGAAGGAGATACGCAGTATTTT.